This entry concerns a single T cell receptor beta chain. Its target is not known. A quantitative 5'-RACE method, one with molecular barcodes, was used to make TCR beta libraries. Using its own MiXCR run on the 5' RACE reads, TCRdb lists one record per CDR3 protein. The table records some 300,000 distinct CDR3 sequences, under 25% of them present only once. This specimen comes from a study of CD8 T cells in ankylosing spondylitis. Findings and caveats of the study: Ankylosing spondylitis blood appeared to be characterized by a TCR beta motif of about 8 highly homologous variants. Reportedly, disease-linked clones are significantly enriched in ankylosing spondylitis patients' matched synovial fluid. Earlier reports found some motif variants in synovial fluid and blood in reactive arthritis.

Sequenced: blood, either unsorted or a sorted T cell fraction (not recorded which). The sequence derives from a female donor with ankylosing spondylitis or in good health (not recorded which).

The CDR3 sequence: CASSYSGGPNQPQHF. For the CDR3, the DNA is TGTGCCAGCAGTTACTCTGGGGGACCCAATCAGCCCCAGCATTTT. The chain employs TRBV6-2 or TRBV6-3 and TRBJ1-5; tentatively, D is TRBD1 (5 bases). Trimming cost V 0 bases and J 3 bases, with 9 bases left between them. In germline, CDR1 is MNHEY, CDR2 SVGEGT. The CDR3 loop spans 15 amino acids.